This TCR beta chain comes out of a study of cytomegalovirus exposure and HLA in healthy donors. Study summary: It was reported in a later analysis that the same platform had been used for the roughly 130 validation repertoires as for the roughly 670 first-cohort repertoires.

Profiled with immunoSEQ multiplex PCR; TCRdb holds only in-frame clones, not every one. The data hold some 330,000 clones, with about nine tenths observed a single time. Study findings and constraints: Whilst most TCR sequences proved rare, a subset of public TCRs occurred across many donors. The study flagged around 160 TCR beta chains as cytomegalovirus-associated.

Comments on this clone: The antigen is not known.

Source material: PBMCs. The TCR originated in a woman between 18 and 29 years old in good health and CMV-seronegative.

CDR3 protein: CASSPDWRPGNVSYTF. The CDR3 DNA sequence: TGTGCCAGCAGCCCCGACTGGAGACCGGGAAACGTGAGCTACACCTTC. The chain is built from TRBV7-8 and TRBJ1-2; the D is unclear. Germline-derived CDR1 and CDR2 are SGHVS and FQNEAQ. Trimming removed 5 bases from V and 9 bases from J, with 25 bases in between. The CDR3 is 16 residues long.